This TCR beta chain appears in the sequencing data of a study of shared T cell receptors in the human thymus. The method was immunoSEQ multiplex PCR; TCRdb's version includes in-frame clones alone and lacks a portion of them. The sample includes roughly 560,000 clones, approximately 80% of them seen just once. Germline V gene lookup returns CDR1 SGHDN and CDR2 FVKESK. This CDR3 has 17 residues. V dropped 0 bases and J dropped 1; count of bases not matched to a gene: 5. The same data also contributed to another study, on human thymus T cells. From that study: Donation came from healthy Finnish infants having corrective surgery for congenital heart defects. Resections were taken during corrective heart surgery, and the thymus tissue came from these. Gene usage (both V and J) appeared biased in thymic and blood repertoires. Overlap was high between thymic repertoires from unrelated individuals, as reported in related research.

Material: thymocytes. This clonotype originated in a boy under three years old with a congenital heart defect. The chain recombines TRBV14 with TRBJ2-2; TRBD2 aligns across 7 bases. The CDR3: CASSQDFASGNTGELFF. The CDR3 bases are TGTGCCAGCAGCCAAGATTTTGCTAGCGGGAACACCGGGGAGCTGTTTTTT.